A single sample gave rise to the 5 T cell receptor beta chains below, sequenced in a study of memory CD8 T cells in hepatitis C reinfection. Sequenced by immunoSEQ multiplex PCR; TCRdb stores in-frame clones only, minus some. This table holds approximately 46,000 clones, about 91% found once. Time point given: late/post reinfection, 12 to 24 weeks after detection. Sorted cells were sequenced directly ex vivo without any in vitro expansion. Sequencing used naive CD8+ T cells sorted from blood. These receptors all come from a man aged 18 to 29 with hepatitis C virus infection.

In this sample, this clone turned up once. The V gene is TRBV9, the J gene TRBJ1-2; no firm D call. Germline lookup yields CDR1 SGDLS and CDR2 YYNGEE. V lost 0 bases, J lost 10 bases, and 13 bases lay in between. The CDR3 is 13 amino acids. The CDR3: CASSVGSSGFYTF. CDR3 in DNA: TGTGCCAGCAGCGTAGGGTCCAGCGGATTCTACACCTTC.

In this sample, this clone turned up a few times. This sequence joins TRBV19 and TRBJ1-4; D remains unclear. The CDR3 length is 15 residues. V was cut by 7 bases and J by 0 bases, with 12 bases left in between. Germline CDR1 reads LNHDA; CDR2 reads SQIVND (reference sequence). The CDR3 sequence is CASKVLETTNEKLFF. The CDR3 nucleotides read TGTGCCAGTAAGGTCTTGGAGACAACTAATGAAAAACTGTTTTTT.

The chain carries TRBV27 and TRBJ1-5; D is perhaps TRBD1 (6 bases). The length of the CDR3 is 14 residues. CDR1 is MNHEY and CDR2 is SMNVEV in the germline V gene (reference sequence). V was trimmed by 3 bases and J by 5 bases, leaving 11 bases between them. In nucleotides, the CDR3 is TGTGCCAGCAGTTTCTTGGCAGGGGATCAGCCCCAGCATTTT. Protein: CASSFLAGDQPQHF.

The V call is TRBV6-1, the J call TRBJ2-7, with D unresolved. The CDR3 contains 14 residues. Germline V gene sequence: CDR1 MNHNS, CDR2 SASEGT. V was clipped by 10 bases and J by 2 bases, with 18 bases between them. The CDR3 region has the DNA TGTGCCACCTCCTCGGCGGAGATACCCTACGAGCAGTACGTC. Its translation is CATSSAEIPYEQYV.

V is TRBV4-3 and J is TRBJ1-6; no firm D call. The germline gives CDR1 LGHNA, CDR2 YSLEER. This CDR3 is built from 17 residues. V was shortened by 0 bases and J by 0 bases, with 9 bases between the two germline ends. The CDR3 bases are TGCGCCAGCAGCCAAGAATCTCCGAGCTCCTATAATTCACCCCTCCACTTT. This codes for CASSQESPSSYNSPLHF.